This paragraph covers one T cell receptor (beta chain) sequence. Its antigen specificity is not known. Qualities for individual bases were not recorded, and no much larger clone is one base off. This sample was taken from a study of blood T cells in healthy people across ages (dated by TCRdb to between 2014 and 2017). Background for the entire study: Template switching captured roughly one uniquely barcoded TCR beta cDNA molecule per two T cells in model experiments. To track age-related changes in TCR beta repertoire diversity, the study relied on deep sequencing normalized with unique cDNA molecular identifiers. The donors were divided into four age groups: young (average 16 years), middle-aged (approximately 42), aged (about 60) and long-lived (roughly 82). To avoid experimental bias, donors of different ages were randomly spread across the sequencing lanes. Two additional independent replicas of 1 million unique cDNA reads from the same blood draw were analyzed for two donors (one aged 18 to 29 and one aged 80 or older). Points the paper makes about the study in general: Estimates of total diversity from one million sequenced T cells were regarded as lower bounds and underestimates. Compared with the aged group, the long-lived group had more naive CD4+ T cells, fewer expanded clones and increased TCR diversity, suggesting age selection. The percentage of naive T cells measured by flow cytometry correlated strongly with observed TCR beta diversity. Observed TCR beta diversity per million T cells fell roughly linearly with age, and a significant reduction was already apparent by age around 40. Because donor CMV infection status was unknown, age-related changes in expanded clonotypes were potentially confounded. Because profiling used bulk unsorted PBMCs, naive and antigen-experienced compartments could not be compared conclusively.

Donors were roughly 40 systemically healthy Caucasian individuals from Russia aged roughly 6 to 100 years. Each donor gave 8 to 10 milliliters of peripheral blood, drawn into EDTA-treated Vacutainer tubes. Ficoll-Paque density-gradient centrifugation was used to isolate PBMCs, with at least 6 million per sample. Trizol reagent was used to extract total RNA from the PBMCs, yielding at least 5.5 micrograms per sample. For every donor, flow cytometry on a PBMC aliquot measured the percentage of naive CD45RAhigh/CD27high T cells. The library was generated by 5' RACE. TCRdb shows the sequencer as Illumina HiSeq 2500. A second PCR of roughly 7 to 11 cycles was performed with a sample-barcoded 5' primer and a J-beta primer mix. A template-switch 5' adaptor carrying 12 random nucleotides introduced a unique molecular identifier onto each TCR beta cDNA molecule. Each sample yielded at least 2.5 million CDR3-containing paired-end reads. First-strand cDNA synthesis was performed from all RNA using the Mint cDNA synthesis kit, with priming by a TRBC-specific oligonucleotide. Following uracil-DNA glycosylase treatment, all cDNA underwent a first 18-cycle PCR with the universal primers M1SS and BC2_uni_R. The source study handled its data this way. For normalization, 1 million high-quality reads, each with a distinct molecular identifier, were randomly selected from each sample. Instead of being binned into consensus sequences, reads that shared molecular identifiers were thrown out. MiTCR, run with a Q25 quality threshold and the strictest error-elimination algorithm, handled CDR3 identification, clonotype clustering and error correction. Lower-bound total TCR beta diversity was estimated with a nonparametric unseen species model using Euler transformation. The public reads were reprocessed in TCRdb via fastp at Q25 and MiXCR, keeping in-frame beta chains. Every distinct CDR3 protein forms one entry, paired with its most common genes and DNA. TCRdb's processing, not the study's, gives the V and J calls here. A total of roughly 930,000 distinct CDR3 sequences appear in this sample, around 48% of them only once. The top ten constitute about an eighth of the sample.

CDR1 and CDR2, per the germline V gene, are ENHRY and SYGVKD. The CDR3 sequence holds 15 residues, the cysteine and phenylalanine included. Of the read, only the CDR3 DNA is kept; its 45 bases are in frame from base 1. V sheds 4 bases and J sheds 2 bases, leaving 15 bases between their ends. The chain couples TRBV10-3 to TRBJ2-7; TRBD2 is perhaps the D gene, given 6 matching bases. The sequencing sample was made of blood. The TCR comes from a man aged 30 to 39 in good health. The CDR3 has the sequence CAISGKAGLAYEQYF. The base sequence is TGTGCCATCAGTGGTAAAGCGGGCCTGGCCTACGAGCAGTACTTC.